The next 31 T cell receptor beta chains were all read from a single sample in a study of OX40 agonist ivuxolimab in advanced cancers. Produced via immunoSEQ multiplex PCR; TCRdb's table is partial and in-frame only. This sample has tens of thousands of clones; 84% occur once, and the top ten carry 45% to 60%. The source was CD4+ or CD8+ T cells sorted from blood, collected in a trial of the OX40 agonist ivuxolimab. The receptors were sampled from an adult with an advanced solid tumor such as melanoma, head and neck, liver or kidney cancer.

The chain recombines TRBV9 with TRBJ2-1; tentatively, D is TRBD1 or TRBD2 (5 bases each). V shed 1 base and J shed 7 bases, with 12 bases lying between them. CDR1 SGDLS and CDR2 YYNGEE come from the germline V gene. The CDR3 length is 14 residues. The CDR3 DNA reads as TGTGCCAGCAGCGTAATGGGGGAGTTAAATGAGCAGTTCTTC. The encoded protein is CASSVMGELNEQFF. Together with reference TRBV9 and TRBJ2-1, the CDR3 gives the full variable domain: DSGVTQTPKHLITATGQRVTLRCSPRSGDLSVYWYQQSLDQGLQFLIQYYNGEERAKGNILERFSAQQFPDLHSELNLSSLELGDSALYFCASSVMGELNEQFFGPGTRLTVL.

The V gene is TRBV5-5, the J gene TRBJ2-1, with D hard to call. Per germline, CDR1 SGHKS and CDR2 YYEKEE (reference sequence). CDR3 length equals 15 residues. The V and J ends lost 0 bases and 8 bases respectively, with 15 bases between them. This CDR3 reads CASSLAVGFPYEQFF. The CDR3, as DNA: TGTGCCAGCAGCTTGGCAGTGGGGTTCCCATATGAGCAGTTCTTC. Variable domain in full (rest from reference TRBV5-5 and TRBJ2-1): DAGVTQSPTHLIKTRGQQVTLRCSPISGHKSVSWYQQVLGQGPQFIFQYYEKEERGRGNFPDRFSARQFPNYSSELNVNALLLGDSALYLCASSLAVGFPYEQFFGPGTRLTVL.

This sequence joins TRBV7-9 and TRBJ1-1; D remains unclear. Deletions cut 3 bases from V and 0 bases from J, with 8 bases between. The CDR3 is 14 residues long. The germline gives CDR1 SEHNR, CDR2 FQNEAQ (reference sequence). CDR3 nucleotides: TGTGCCAGCAGCTTCTCCCCAGTGAACACTGAAGCTTTCTTT. Translated, it gives CASSFSPVNTEAFF.

DNA of the CDR3: TGTGCCAGCAGCTTAATACAGAACCAGCCCCCTGTGGGGGACTGTTCCTACGAGCAGTACTTC. It encodes CASSLIQNQPPVGDCSYEQYF. The V and J genes are TRBV7-3 and TRBJ2-7, with D perhaps matching TRBD2 (6 bases). The CDR3 is made up of 21 amino acids. Trimming shortened V by 1 base and J by 1 base, and 29 bases separated the two germline ends. Per the germline V gene, CDR1 is SGHTA and CDR2 is FQGTGA. Full variable domain (remainder filled in from reference TRBV7-3 and TRBJ2-7): GAGVSQTPSNKVTEKGKYVELRCDPISGHTALYWYRQSLGQGPEFLIYFQGTGAADDSGLPNDRFFAVRPEGSVSTLKIQRTERGDSAVYLCASSLIQNQPPVGDCSYEQYFGPGTRLTVT.

The V gene is TRBV10-3, the J gene TRBJ2-3, with TRBD2 as a possible D gene (5 bases). The CDR3 length is 16 residues. Between the trimmed V and J ends, which lost 6 bases and 4 bases, there was a span of 20 bases. CDR1 is ENHRY, CDR2 SYGVKD, per germline. The CDR3 region is CAIRFPPDSSADTQYF. CDR3 DNA: TGTGCCATCAGATTTCCCCCGGACTCGAGCGCAGATACGCAGTATTTT.

This clone was detected only a few times. The chain employs TRBV6-5 and TRBJ1-6; the match to TRBD1 covers 7 bases. The V gene's germline CDR1 is MNHEY and CDR2 SVGAGI. Losses at the gene ends were 2 bases for V and 7 bases for J; bases not matched to a gene: 2. The CDR3 covers 14 residues. The CDR3 spells CASSYTTGNSPLHF. The CDR3 DNA reads as TGTGCCAGCAGTTACACGACAGGGAATTCACCCCTCCACTTT.

In its sample, this clone was seen once. The J gene is TRBJ1-2, the V gene TRBV19, with D hard to call. Trimming shortened V by 3 bases and J by 4 bases, and 15 bases separated the two germline ends. Germline values: CDR1 LNHDA, CDR2 SQIVND (reference sequence). The CDR3 is 15 residues long. CDR3 sequence (DNA): TGTGCCAGTAGTATCGGGGTAGGAGGAGGCTATGGCTACACCTTC. The encoded protein is CASSIGVGGGYGYTF.

The CDR3 coding sequence is TGTGCCAGCTACCCCCCCCGAGGGGCCGGGGAGCTGTTTTTT. Its translation is CASYPPRGAGELFF. The chain joins TRBV5-6 to TRBJ2-2; D is possibly TRBD1 or TRBD2 (5 bases each). The CDR3 loop spans 14 amino acids. V was clipped by 7 bases and J by 6 bases, with 16 bases between them. In germline, CDR1 is SGHDT, CDR2 YYEEEE.

This clone was seen just once. This chain connects TRBV7-9 to TRBJ2-2; maybe TRBD1 (7 bases). There are 16 residues in the CDR3. V lost 5 bases to trimming and J lost 4 bases, with 17 bases between them. Germline assignment: CDR1 SEHNR and CDR2 FQNEAQ (reference sequence). Written as DNA, the CDR3 is TGTGCCAGCAGCCCGACAGGGACTTCCCTCACCGGGGAGCTGTTTTTT. This sequence encodes CASSPTGTSLTGELFF.

V gene TRBV5-5 combines with J gene TRBJ2-7, with D possibly called TRBD1 or TRBD2 (6 bases each). The V gene's germline CDR1 is SGHKS and CDR2 YYEKEE (reference sequence). The CDR3 loop spans 15 amino acids. V lost 1 base to trimming and J lost 2 bases, with 13 bases between them. CDR3 protein: CASSLSGGPTYEQYF. The CDR3 DNA is TGTGCCAGCAGCTTGTCCGGGGGCCCTACCTACGAGCAGTACTTC.

The CDR3 reads CASSPDRDYGYTF. In DNA, the CDR3 is TGTGCCAGCAGCCCAGACAGGGACTATGGCTACACCTTC. The genes are TRBV9 and TRBJ1-2; TRBD1 aligns across 7 bases. Trimming took 4 bases from V and 3 from J; bases not matched to a gene: 3. CDR3 length: 13 residues. The germline V gene encodes CDR1 SGDLS and CDR2 YYNGEE. Full variable domain (missing parts from reference TRBV9 and TRBJ1-2): DSGVTQTPKHLITATGQRVTLRCSPRSGDLSVYWYQQSLDQGLQFLIQYYNGEERAKGNILERFSAQQFPDLHSELNLSSLELGDSALYFCASSPDRDYGYTFGSGTRLTVV.

The gene calls are TRBV5-1 and TRBJ2-6; TRBD1 matches 10 bases. CDR3 length: 20 amino acids. The J segment lost 3 bases and the V segment lost 3 bases, leaving 15 bases of the junction unmatched. Germline V gene sequence: CDR1 SGHRS, CDR2 YFSETQ. In DNA form, the CDR3 reads TGCGCCAGCAGCTCCCCGGGACAGGGGCCCGGGGCCTTTGGGGCCAACGTCCTGACTTTC. This sequence encodes CASSSPGQGPGAFGANVLTF.

V usage is TRBV30 and J usage is TRBJ1-4; D is unresolved. CDR1 is GTSNPN, CDR2 SVGIG, per germline (reference sequence). V was pared by 4 bases and J by 7 bases, with 22 bases between. CDR3 length equals 16 residues. CDR3 coding DNA: TGTGCCTGGAATCTCGTCGGCCCCTCGGCGGGTGAAAAACTGTTTTTT. Its protein is CAWNLVGPSAGEKLFF.

The gene calls are TRBV6-5 and TRBJ2-7, with TRBD1 matching 8 bases. The germline V gene encodes CDR1 MNHEY and CDR2 SVGAGI. The CDR3 has 13 amino acids. V lost 6 bases, J lost 3 bases, and 4 bases stayed unmatched. CDR3 in amino acids: CASRYGQGYEQYF. CDR3 DNA sequence: TGTGCCAGCAGATATGGACAGGGCTACGAGCAGTACTTC.

The chain joins TRBV9 to TRBJ2-6, with D maybe TRBD2 (5 bases). The CDR3 loop spans 16 amino acids. Germline CDR1 SGDLS, CDR2 YYNGEE. V lost 2 bases to trimming and J lost 0 bases, with 9 bases between them. The CDR3 DNA reads as TGTGCCAGCAGCGTTTTGGGGAGCTCTGGGGCCAACGTCCTGACTTTC. Amino acids: CASSVLGSSGANVLTF.

The chain links TRBV19 to TRBJ2-4; the D call may be TRBD1 or TRBD2 (5 bases each). Germline V gene data show CDR1 as LNHDA and CDR2 as SQIVND (reference sequence). The CDR3 is made up of 16 amino acids. Trimming pared 7 bases from V and 6 bases from J, leaving 22 bases between. The CDR3 DNA is TGTGCCAGTACCACATCGGGGACCGGGGATGGAAACATTCAGTACTTC. As protein: CASTTSGTGDGNIQYF.

This clone was seen a single time. V gene TRBV4-1 combines with J gene TRBJ1-2; D gene uncertain. The CDR3 runs to 12 residues. Germline lookup yields CDR1 MGHRA and CDR2 YSYEKL. V gave up 4 bases and J gave up 7 bases, with 10 bases separating them. DNA for the CDR3: TGCGCCAGCAGCCGACCCAGCCCTGGCTACACCTTC. Protein sequence: CASSRPSPGYTF.

The chain joins TRBV9 to TRBJ2-3, with 9 bases that match TRBD2. After removal of 0 bases from V and 2 bases from J, the junction contained 7 bases not matched to a gene. Germline V gene sequence: CDR1 SGDLS, CDR2 YYNGEE. The CDR3 consists of 17 residues. CDR3 sequence: CASSVAGLAGPTDTQYF. The CDR3 nucleotides read TGTGCCAGCAGCGTAGCTGGGCTAGCGGGGCCCACAGATACGCAGTATTTT.

CDR3: CASSSRTSGGAKFRYNEQFF. The CDR3 DNA reads TGTGCCAGTAGTTCCAGGACTAGCGGGGGGGCAAAGTTTCGGTACAATGAGCAGTTCTTC. This rearrangement joins TRBV19 to TRBJ2-1; 15 bases align to TRBD2. V lost 5 bases, J lost 4 bases, and 15 bases stayed unmatched. Germline CDR1 and CDR2: LNHDA and SQIVND (reference sequence). This CDR3 spans 20 amino acids.

J is TRBJ1-4 and V is TRBV9, with D perhaps TRBD1 (5 bases). From germline, CDR1 is SGDLS and CDR2 YYNGEE. Trimming cost V 2 bases and J 4 bases, with 9 bases left between them. CDR3 size: 14 residues. CDR3 nucleotides: TGTGCCAGCAGCGTCTCAGGGTTTAATGAAAAACTGTTTTTT. It is translated as CASSVSGFNEKLFF. The full variable domain, in which reference TRBV9 and TRBJ1-4 provide the parts outside the CDR3, is DSGVTQTPKHLITATGQRVTLRCSPRSGDLSVYWYQQSLDQGLQFLIQYYNGEERAKGNILERFSAQQFPDLHSELNLSSLELGDSALYFCASSVSGFNEKLFFGSGTQLSVL.

The chain recombines TRBV7-3 with TRBJ1-1; no definite D call. The germline gives CDR1 SGHTA, CDR2 FQGTGA. Trimming cost V 1 base and J 3 bases, with 12 bases left between them. This CDR3 has 15 residues. The CDR3 coding sequence is TGTGCCAGCAGCTTAATAGGGTACAGAGACACTGAAGCTTTCTTT. This sequence encodes CASSLIGYRDTEAFF.

This sequence joins TRBV7-2 and TRBJ2-1, with 15 bases matching TRBD2. V lost 5 bases to trimming and J lost 10 bases; unmatched junction nucleotides: 6. The CDR3 is 15 residues long. Germline-derived CDR1 and CDR2 are SGHTA and FQGNSA. The CDR3 reads CASSDGLAGGQEQFF. The CDR3 DNA reads TGTGCCAGCAGCGACGGACTAGCGGGGGGGCAGGAGCAGTTCTTC. Drawing the rest from reference TRBV7-2 and TRBJ2-1, the complete variable domain is GAGVSQSPSNKVTEKGKDVELRCDPISGHTALYWYRQSLGQGLEFLIYFQGNSAPDKSGLPSDRFSAERTGGSVSTLTIQRTQQEDSAVYLCASSDGLAGGQEQFFGPGTRLTVL.

The chain carries TRBV2 and TRBJ2-1; 8 positions match TRBD1. The length of the CDR3 is 16 residues. Germline V lookup: CDR1 SNHLY, CDR2 FYNNEI. J was trimmed by 2 bases and V by 5 bases; bases with no gene match: 8. This chain's CDR3 is CASSWMRTGPYNEQFF. The DNA for the CDR3 is TGTGCCAGCAGTTGGATGAGGACAGGGCCCTACAATGAGCAGTTCTTC.

The chain has TRBV5-5 and TRBJ2-7; 12 bases agree with TRBD1. Germline V lookup: CDR1 SGHKS, CDR2 YYEKEE (reference sequence). J was trimmed by 5 bases and V by 4 bases; bases with no gene match: 4. The CDR3 runs to 14 residues. CDR3 coding DNA: TGTGCCAGCAGCCTCGGGACAGGGGGCGACGAGCAGTACTTC. Translating it yields CASSLGTGGDEQYF.

The V gene is TRBV27, the J gene TRBJ1-1; D not resolved. The CDR3 contains 11 residues. Germline-derived CDR1 and CDR2 are MNHEY and SMNVEV (reference sequence). Trimming stripped 7 bases from V and 5 bases from J, with 8 bases between. The CDR3 nucleotides are TGTGCCAGCATGCAAGGGACTGAAGCTTTCTTT. It codes for CASMQGTEAFF.

The V call is TRBV19, the J call TRBJ1-1, with D unclear. CDR1 is LNHDA and CDR2 is SQIVND in the germline V gene (reference sequence). The CDR3 spans 13 residues. V dropped 5 bases and J dropped 1 base, with 8 bases sitting between them. The CDR3: CASSPGRNTEAFF. The CDR3, as DNA: TGTGCCAGTAGTCCCGGGAGGAACACTGAAGCTTTCTTT.

This chain joins TRBV5-6 and TRBJ2-3; D is unresolved. V dropped 9 bases and J dropped 0 bases, with 5 bases sitting between them. The CDR3 runs to 11 residues. Germline V CDR1 and CDR2: SGHDT, YYEEEE. As DNA, the CDR3 is TGTGCCACCCGGAGCACAGATACGCAGTATTTT. Translation gives CATRSTDTQYF.

This clone appeared a single time. J is TRBJ2-7 and V is TRBV5-4; 12 bases align to TRBD1. This CDR3 is 14 amino acids long. The germline V gene has CDR1 SGHNT and CDR2 YYREEE (reference sequence). Trimming took 5 bases from V and 7 from J; bases not matched to a gene: 7. CDR3 in DNA: TGTGCCAGCAGGCTGGGACAGGGGGCGTTGGAGCAGTACTTC. This encodes CASRLGQGALEQYF.

V usage is TRBV11-2 and J usage is TRBJ2-2; weak D call: TRBD2 (5 bases). V lost 1 base to trimming and J lost 0 bases, with 12 bases between them. The CDR3 spans 17 residues. The V gene's germline CDR1 is SGHAT and CDR2 FQNNGV. CDR3 region: CASSLAWWTSNTGELFF. The DNA of the CDR3 is TGTGCCAGCAGCTTAGCTTGGTGGACTTCGAACACCGGGGAGCTGTTTTTT.

This chain connects TRBV9 to TRBJ2-7; possibly TRBD2 for D (6 bases). There are 16 residues in the CDR3. Trimming removed 0 bases from V and 0 bases from J, with 13 bases in between. The germline gives CDR1 SGDLS, CDR2 YYNGEE. This CDR3 is CASSVASAGPSYEQYF. CDR3 DNA: TGTGCCAGCAGCGTAGCGTCGGCGGGACCCTCCTACGAGCAGTACTTC.

The rearrangement joins TRBV7-2 to TRBJ2-1, with unresolved D. V was cut by 5 bases and J by 13 bases, with 15 bases left in between. This CDR3 has 12 residues. From germline, CDR1 is SGHTA and CDR2 FQGNSA. In nucleotides, the CDR3 is TGTGCCAGCAGCCTCCGGCGGTGGGAACAGTTCTTC. This gives the protein CASSLRRWEQFF.